These 27 T cell receptor beta chains share one sample of origin, sequenced in a study of blood T cell repertoires in COVID-19. Using immunoSEQ multiplex PCR, the repertoire was profiled, and TCRdb retains in-frame clones only, with some absent. The sample consists of 250,000 to 350,000 clones, about 80% of them appearing once. Sequencing used peripheral blood. The receptors originated from a person between 65 and 79 years old with COVID-19, enrolled during active disease.

V is TRBV5-6 and J is TRBJ2-5, with D possibly TRBD2 on 5 matching bases. V lost 3 bases to trimming and J lost 0 bases, with 9 bases between them. The CDR3 runs to 14 residues. CDR1 SGHDT and CDR2 YYEEEE come from the germline V gene. CDR3 in amino acids: CASSWVGNQETQYF. CDR3 DNA: TGTGCCAGCAGCTGGGTCGGGAACCAAGAGACCCAGTACTTC.

The V gene is TRBV28, the J gene TRBJ1-6; TRBD1 aligns across 7 bases. Per the germline V gene, CDR1 is MDHEN and CDR2 is SYDVKM. CDR3 length: 16 residues. The V and J ends lost 5 bases and 3 bases, in that order; junction bases with no gene match: 7. The chain's CDR3 is CASSLRTGGYNSPLHF. CDR3 DNA: TGTGCCAGCAGTCTCCGGACAGGAGGCTATAATTCACCCCTCCACTTT.

This chain connects TRBV28 to TRBJ2-7, with D uncertain. The CDR3 covers 12 residues. Germline assignment: CDR1 MDHEN and CDR2 SYDVKM. V shed 3 bases and J shed 3 bases, with 6 bases lying between them. CDR3 nucleotides: TGTGCCAGCAGTTTGAACGGCTACGAGCAGTACTTC. Its translation is CASSLNGYEQYF.

This clone came up a few times. DNA of the CDR3: TGTGCCAGTAGTGGAGGCGGGAGTCAGACCCAGTACTTC. Translation: CASSGGGSQTQYF. V usage is TRBV19 and J usage is TRBJ2-5, with 7 nucleotides matching TRBD2. CDR1 is LNHDA and CDR2 is SQIVND in the germline V gene (reference sequence). J gave up 6 bases and V 5 bases, and 6 bases lay outside the gene matches. The CDR3 loop spans 13 amino acids.

J is TRBJ2-5 and V is TRBV2; no clear D. The CDR3 totals 11 residues. Per germline, CDR1 SNHLY and CDR2 FYNNEI. With 6 bases removed from V and 4 bases from J, the gap between germline ends came to 6 bases. The CDR3 loop reads CASSSRETQYF. CDR3 DNA: TGTGCCAGCAGCTCTCGAGAGACCCAGTACTTC.

This rearrangement joins TRBV19 to TRBJ1-5; 8 nucleotides agree with TRBD1. Unmatched junction bases numbered 2, after V lost 5 bases and J lost 2 bases. Germline V CDR1 and CDR2: LNHDA, SQIVND (reference sequence). This CDR3 contains 14 residues. The CDR3 DNA reads as TGTGCCAGTAGTTGGGGACAGGGCAATCAGCCCCAGCATTTT. This encodes CASSWGQGNQPQHF.

Remarks on this clone: Distinct nucleotide sequences in the sample also encode this CDR3. This chain uses TRBV9 with TRBJ2-7; tentatively, D is TRBD1 (5 bases). The CDR3 covers 13 residues. V was clipped by 2 bases and J by 0 bases, with 6 bases between them. Germline-derived CDR1 and CDR2 are SGDLS and YYNGEE. The CDR3 sequence: CASSVGHSYEQYF. The CDR3, as DNA: TGTGCCAGCAGCGTCGGACACTCCTACGAGCAGTACTTC.

This clone is a singleton in its sample. The chain has TRBV18 and TRBJ2-3; TRBD2 is a possible D gene (5 bases). The CDR3 has 15 amino acids. The germline V and J ends were trimmed by 2 bases and 4 bases, with 13 bases remaining between them. Germline loops: CDR1 KGHSH, CDR2 LQKENI. The CDR3 here is CASSPGLAESDTQYF. CDR3 DNA sequence: TGTGCCAGCTCACCAGGGCTAGCTGAATCAGATACGCAGTATTTT.

This clone was detected once. CDR3 sequence: CASSSGGIYEQYF. The CDR3 bases are TGTGCCAGCAGTTCAGGGGGAATCTACGAGCAGTACTTC. The chain carries TRBV12-3 or TRBV12-4 and TRBJ2-7; TRBD1 agrees at 7 bases. The CDR3 is 13 residues long. V gave up 4 bases and J gave up 3 bases; unmatched junction bases: 3.

This chain joins TRBV11-2 and TRBJ1-5; D is perhaps TRBD1 (5 bases). V dropped 0 bases and J dropped 7 bases, with 13 bases sitting between them. This CDR3 has 15 amino acids. The germline V gene encodes CDR1 SGHAT and CDR2 FQNNGV. The DNA for the CDR3 is TGTGCCAGCAGCTTAGATGGGGCCTCTGGCCAGCCCCAGCATTTT. Amino acids: CASSLDGASGQPQHF.

The rearrangement links TRBV5-6 to TRBJ2-3; 16 bases map to TRBD2. The CDR3 has 16 amino acids. Germline V lookup: CDR1 SGHDT, CDR2 YYEEEE. V gave up 3 bases and J gave up 9 bases; unmatched junction bases: 7. The CDR3 protein is CASSWGLAGGRVTQYF. CDR3 sequence (DNA): TGTGCCAGCAGCTGGGGACTAGCGGGGGGGCGAGTCACGCAGTATTTT. The full variable domain, in which reference TRBV5-6 and TRBJ2-3 provide the parts outside the CDR3, is DAGVTQSPTHLIKTRGQQVTLRCSPKSGHDTVSWYQQALGQGPQFIFQYYEEEERQRGNFPDRFSGHQFPNYSSELNVNALLLGDSALYLCASSWGLAGGRVTQYFGPGTRLTVL.

The genes are TRBV3-1 (or the pseudogene TRBV3-2) and TRBJ2-7, with TRBD1 matching 12 bases. This CDR3 is built from 15 residues. Germline V CDR1 and CDR2: LGHDT, YNNKEL (reference sequence). Unmatched junction bases numbered 7, after V lost 3 bases and J lost 7 bases. The CDR3 sequence is CASSQAGQGAREQYF. The CDR3 DNA reads TGTGCCAGCAGCCAGGCGGGACAGGGGGCTAGAGAGCAGTACTTC.

The chain recombines TRBV29-1 with TRBJ2-7; D may be TRBD2 (5 bases). Trimming shortened V by 7 bases and J by 5 bases, and 9 bases separated the two germline ends. This CDR3 comprises 10 residues. Germline CDR1 reads SQVTM; CDR2 reads ANQGSEA. CDR3 residues: CSAWENEQYF. CDR3 DNA sequence: TGCAGCGCATGGGAGAACGAGCAGTACTTC.

Here the CDR3 DNA reads TGTGCCAGCAGTCCCTCCGGGACTAATAATTCACCCCTCCACTTT. This codes for CASSPSGTNNSPLHF. V is TRBV28 and J is TRBJ1-6; possible D gene TRBD1, 5 bases. The V end was cut by 5 bases, the J end by 5 bases, with 13 bases between. The CDR3 has 15 residues. CDR1 is MDHEN and CDR2 is SYDVKM in the germline V gene.

The chain uses TRBV13 and TRBJ2-2; tentatively, D is TRBD2 (5 bases). Trimming took 5 bases from V and 5 from J, leaving 12 bases between them. The CDR3 contains 14 residues. Looked up from germline, CDR1 is PRHDT and CDR2 is FYEKMQ (reference sequence). CDR3 loop: CASSGRTQTGELFF. For the CDR3, the DNA is TGTGCCAGCAGCGGACGGACTCAAACCGGGGAGCTGTTTTTT.

V and J are TRBV9 and TRBJ2-1; TRBD2 matches 7 bases. J was trimmed by 15 bases and V by 6 bases; bases with no gene match: 12. The CDR3 consists of 12 residues. Germline V gene data show CDR1 as SGDLS and CDR2 as YYNGEE. The CDR3 sequence: CASTSRRGEVFF. The CDR3 DNA reads as TGTGCCAGCACATCGAGACGGGGGGAGGTGTTCTTC.

The chain carries TRBV7-9 and TRBJ1-4, with D perhaps TRBD1 (6 bases). V lost 2 bases, J lost 6 bases, and 13 bases lay in between. The germline V gene encodes CDR1 SEHNR and CDR2 FQNEAQ (reference sequence). The CDR3 loop spans 15 amino acids. DNA for the CDR3: TGTGCCAGCAGCTTAATATTGGGGGGGCATGAAAAACTGTTTTTT. It yields the protein CASSLILGGHEKLFF.

The rearrangement uses TRBV6-2 or TRBV6-3 and TRBJ1-5; 10 nucleotides align to TRBD1. CDR3 length equals 15 residues. V lost 6 bases, J lost 4 bases, and 6 bases stayed unmatched. Per the germline V gene, CDR1 is MNHEY and CDR2 is SVGEGT. The DNA of the CDR3 is TGTGCCAGCAGCCGACCGGGACAGGGGAATCAGCCCCAGCATTTT. Protein product: CASSRPGQGNQPQHF.

This rearrangement joins TRBV3-1 (or the pseudogene TRBV3-2) to TRBJ2-1; 11 nucleotides agree with TRBD2. The CDR3 length is 15 residues. Germline CDR1 is LGHDT and CDR2 is YNNKEL (reference sequence). Trimming removed 4 bases from V and 7 bases from J; junction bases left unmatched: 6. The DNA of the CDR3 is TGTGCCAGCAGCCTCCTAGCGGGAGGACTAAATGAGCAGTTCTTC. It specifies CASSLLAGGLNEQFF.

The chain has TRBV4-3 and TRBJ2-1; 7 nucleotides agree with TRBD1. This CDR3 has 15 amino acids. The V and J ends lost 4 bases and 8 bases, in that order; junction bases with no gene match: 11. The germline CDR1 and CDR2 sequences are LGHNA and YSLEER. CDR3 DNA: TGCGCCAGCAGCCGGTCAACAGGGGTCAGGGATGAGCAGTTCTTC. Its translation: CASSRSTGVRDEQFF.

The chain is built from TRBV5-6 and TRBJ2-7; perhaps TRBD2 as D (6 bases). V was clipped by 4 bases and J by 6 bases, with 20 bases between them. This CDR3 has 15 residues. CDR1 is SGHDT and CDR2 is YYEEEE in the germline V gene. CDR3 bases: TGTGCCAGCAGCGAGAACGGGGGACCCCTCATCGAGCAGTACTTC. Encoded protein: CASSENGGPLIEQYF.

V and J are TRBV7-2 and TRBJ2-1, with 8 bases matching TRBD2. CDR1 SGHTA and CDR2 FQGNSA come from the germline V gene. The CDR3 runs to 16 residues. J was trimmed by 7 bases and V by 1 base; bases with no gene match: 9. DNA for the CDR3: TGTGCCAGCAGCTTAGTCGGGGGGGGAGGAAGGAATGAGCAGTTCTTC. Translated, it gives CASSLVGGGGRNEQFF.

The V gene is TRBV2, the J gene TRBJ2-7; D not resolved. Germline V gene lookup returns CDR1 SNHLY and CDR2 FYNNEI. CDR3 length: 12 residues. Trimming left V 8 bases short and J 0 bases short, with 8 bases between. The CDR3 DNA follows: TGTGCCAGCGGGTCGGGCTCCTACGAGCAGTACTTC. Translated: CASGSGSYEQYF.

The gene calls are TRBV9 and TRBJ1-2; 9 bases line up with TRBD1. J lost 1 base, V lost 0 bases, and 4 bases had no gene match. Per germline, CDR1 SGDLS and CDR2 YYNGEE. The CDR3 loop spans 16 amino acids. This CDR3 reads CASSVGGQGLNYGYTF. CDR3 in DNA: TGTGCCAGCAGCGTAGGGGGACAGGGACTTAACTATGGCTACACCTTC.

A single count supports this clone. The chain joins TRBV5-4 to TRBJ1-2, with D possibly matching TRBD1 (6 bases). The CDR3 covers 14 residues. The V gene's germline CDR1 is SGHNT and CDR2 YYREEE (reference sequence). V was shortened by 3 bases and J by 8 bases, with 17 bases between the two germline ends. CDR3 protein: CASSWRGGGGGYTF. DNA of the CDR3: TGTGCCAGCAGCTGGAGGGGGGGCGGTGGAGGCTACACCTTC.

This clone was observed a single time. This chain uses TRBV4-1 with TRBJ2-1; TRBD2 agrees at 14 bases. There are 20 residues in the CDR3. Trimming took 4 bases from V and 12 from J; bases not matched to a gene: 23. CDR1 and CDR2 from the germline V gene are MGHRA and YSYEKL. CDR3 sequence (DNA): TGCGCCAGCAGCCCGTTGCCGGGACTAGCGGGAGTTGTTCTCTCGAGTGGGCAGTTCTTC. Translated, it gives CASSPLPGLAGVVLSSGQFF.

This chain connects TRBV2 to TRBJ1-5; tentatively, D is TRBD1 (6 bases). The length of the CDR3 is 16 residues. Trimming took 2 bases from V and 0 from J, leaving 11 bases between them. The germline CDR1 and CDR2 sequences are SNHLY and FYNNEI. The CDR3 sequence: CASSEQDSYSNQPQHF. The DNA for the CDR3 is TGTGCCAGCAGTGAACAGGACAGTTATAGCAATCAGCCCCAGCATTTT.